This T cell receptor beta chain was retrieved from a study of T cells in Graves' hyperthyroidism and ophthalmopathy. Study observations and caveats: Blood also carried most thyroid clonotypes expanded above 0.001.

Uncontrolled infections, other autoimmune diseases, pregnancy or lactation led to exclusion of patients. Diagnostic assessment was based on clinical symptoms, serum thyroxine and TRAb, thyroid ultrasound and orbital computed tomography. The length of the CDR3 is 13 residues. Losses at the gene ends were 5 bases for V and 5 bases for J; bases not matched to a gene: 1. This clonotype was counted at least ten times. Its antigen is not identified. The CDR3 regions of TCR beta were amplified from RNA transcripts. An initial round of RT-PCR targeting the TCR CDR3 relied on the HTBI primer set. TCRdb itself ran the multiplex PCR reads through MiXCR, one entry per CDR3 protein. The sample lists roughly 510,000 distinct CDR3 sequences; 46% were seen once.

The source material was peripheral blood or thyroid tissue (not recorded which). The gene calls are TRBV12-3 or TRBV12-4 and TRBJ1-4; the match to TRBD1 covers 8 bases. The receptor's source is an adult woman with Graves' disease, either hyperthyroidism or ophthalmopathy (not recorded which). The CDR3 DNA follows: TGTGCCAGCAGTCGGGACAGGAATGAAAAACTGTTTTTT. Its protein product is CASSRDRNEKLFF.